What follows are 31 T cell receptor beta chains derived from one specimen sequenced in a study of blood T cell repertoires in COVID-19 (dated by TCRdb to about 2020). The receptor library was made with the immunoSEQ multiplex PCR assay. TCRdb holds this immuneACCESS table with in-frame rearrangements only. Some clones are missing; in checked studies, unresolved V genes explain under half, and the rest has no known cause. Here the sample has over 350,000 clones; roughly 88% occur a single time. The top ten clones comprise 1.4% of the sample. The specimen was peripheral blood. The origin of the receptors is a woman aged 25 to 39 with active or convalescent COVID-19.

The chain carries TRBV7-9 and TRBJ2-1; weak D call: TRBD1 (5 bases). Trimming took 1 base from V and 2 from J, leaving 15 bases between them. Germline CDR1 is SEHNR and CDR2 is FQNEAQ (reference sequence). This CDR3 region has 17 residues. CDR3 region: CASSLEAPWTTYNEQFF. The CDR3 DNA is TGTGCCAGCAGCTTAGAAGCTCCCTGGACAACCTACAATGAGCAGTTCTTC. The whole variable domain, filled in from reference TRBV7-9 and TRBJ2-1, reads DTGVSQNPRHKITKRGQNVTFRCDPISEHNRLYWYRQTLGQGPEFLTYFQNEAQLEKSRLLSDRFSAERPKGSFSTLEIQRTEQGDSAMYLCASSLEAPWTTYNEQFFGPGTRLTVL.

The chain has TRBV24-1 and TRBJ2-1; 15 positions match TRBD2. The CDR3 is 16 amino acids. The V gene end was trimmed by 3 bases and the J gene end by 8 bases; junction bases not matched to a gene: 4. Germline values: CDR1 KGHDR, CDR2 SFDVKD. Here the CDR3 reads CATSDAGLAGGHEQFF. The CDR3 DNA reads as TGTGCCACCAGTGATGCGGGACTAGCGGGAGGCCATGAGCAGTTCTTC.

This sequence joins TRBV29-1 and TRBJ2-1; 8 bases match TRBD1. The J segment lost 7 bases and the V segment lost 8 bases, leaving 10 bases of the junction unmatched. Per the germline V gene, CDR1 is SQVTM and CDR2 is ANQGSEA. CDR3 length: 13 residues. The CDR3 bases are TGCAGCATTCCAGGGGGCGGGATGAATGAGCAGTTCTTC. It is translated as CSIPGGGMNEQFF.

This clone has more than one count but fewer than ten. The rearrangement uses TRBV12-3 or TRBV12-4 and TRBJ1-3; TRBD1 might be the D (6 bases). The CDR3 is 13 amino acids. V lost 7 bases and J 3 bases, leaving 10 bases between the germline ends. In DNA form, the CDR3 reads TGTGCCAGCACCTCCAGGGGTGGAAACACCATATATTTT. Amino acids: CASTSRGGNTIYF.

V gene TRBV11-2 combines with J gene TRBJ2-1; 11 bases match TRBD2. The germline CDR1 and CDR2 sequences are SGHAT and FQNNGV. CDR3 size: 17 residues. J was trimmed by 5 bases and V by 5 bases; bases with no gene match: 11. CDR3 sequence: CASSPAGLAGGHNEQFF. The CDR3 nucleotides read TGTGCCAGCAGCCCAGCTGGTCTAGCGGGAGGTCACAATGAGCAGTTCTTC.

This clone was picked up a small number of times. The rearrangement uses TRBV6-5 and TRBJ1-1; 7 bases agree with TRBD1. Trimming at V came to 6 bases and at J to 3 bases, leaving 7 bases not matched to a gene. The CDR3 has 14 amino acids. CDR1 is MNHEY, CDR2 SVGAGI, per germline. The CDR3 DNA sequence: TGTGCCAGCAGGGAGACAGGGTGGGACACTGAAGCTTTCTTT. It yields the protein CASRETGWDTEAFF.

This chain connects TRBV3-1 (or the pseudogene TRBV3-2) to TRBJ2-5, with 8 bases identical to TRBD2. Unmatched junction bases numbered 10, after V lost 0 bases and J lost 7 bases. The CDR3 loop spans 16 amino acids. Germline CDR1 reads LGHDT; CDR2 reads YNNKEL (reference sequence). Written as DNA, the CDR3 is TGTGCCAGCAGCCAAGATTCCGGGGGGGCGATTAGGACCCAGTACTTC. Translation gives CASSQDSGGAIRTQYF.

The rearrangement uses TRBV5-6 and TRBJ2-2, with D perhaps TRBD2 (5 bases). Trimming left V 1 base short and J 4 bases short, with 8 bases between. The CDR3 covers 14 residues. Germline values: CDR1 SGHDT, CDR2 YYEEEE. The CDR3 loop is CASSLPAGTGELFF. The CDR3 coding sequence is TGTGCCAGCAGCTTGCCGGCGGGCACCGGGGAGCTGTTTTTT.

This chain links TRBV18 with TRBJ1-6; TRBD1 matches at 8 bases. Germline V lookup: CDR1 KGHSH, CDR2 LQKENI. With 4 bases clipped from V and 5 bases from J, the junction kept 7 bases outside the gene matches. The CDR3 totals 16 residues. The CDR3 sequence: CASSQYSGGNNSPLHF. The CDR3, as DNA: TGTGCCAGCTCACAATACTCAGGGGGCAATAATTCACCCCTCCACTTT.

V and J are TRBV19 and TRBJ1-1, with D perhaps matching TRBD1 (6 bases). The CDR3 covers 14 residues. Germline loops: CDR1 LNHDA, CDR2 SQIVND (reference sequence). The V end lost 4 bases, the J end lost 4 bases, and 13 bases lay between the germline ends. The CDR3: CASSKQGWGTEAFF. CDR3 nucleotide sequence: TGTGCCAGTAGTAAACAGGGTTGGGGCACTGAAGCTTTCTTT.

This clone was detected only once. V gene TRBV7-9 combines with J gene TRBJ1-5; 10 bases are a match to TRBD1. The V gene end was trimmed by 5 bases and the J gene end by 1 base; junction bases not matched to a gene: 8. This CDR3 has 17 amino acids. Germline V gives CDR1 SEHNR, CDR2 FQNEAQ (reference sequence). CDR3 loop: CASSRGTGDLSNQPQHF. The CDR3 nucleotides are TGTGCCAGCAGCCGCGGGACAGGGGATTTGAGCAATCAGCCCCAGCATTTT.

In DNA, the CDR3 is TGTGCCAGCAGTTTATCCGGCGGGGGTCCTTACAATGAGCAGTTCTTC. Protein sequence: CASSLSGGGPYNEQFF. V is TRBV27 and J is TRBJ2-1; 7 positions agree with TRBD2. CDR3 length: 16 residues. Germline V CDR1 and CDR2: MNHEY, SMNVEV (reference sequence). Germline trimming cut 0 bases from V and 4 bases from J; bases unmatched to any gene: 6.

The chain couples TRBV6-5 to TRBJ1-2, with TRBD1 matching over 7 bases. Unmatched junction bases numbered 4, after V lost 5 bases and J lost 4 bases. CDR1 is MNHEY and CDR2 is SVGAGI in the germline V gene. This CDR3 contains 13 residues. CDR3 in DNA: TGTGCCAGCAGTAGGGACAGTTCCTATGGCTACACCTTC. This codes for CASSRDSSYGYTF.

In this sample, this clone turned up a few times. This chain links TRBV19 with TRBJ1-2; possible D gene TRBD1, 6 bases. The CDR3 sequence is 15 residues long. Trimming removed 6 bases at V and 8 bases at J, with 22 bases between. Germline V gene lookup returns CDR1 LNHDA and CDR2 SQIVND (reference sequence). CDR3 protein: CASSLLPAGVNGYTF. The CDR3, as DNA: TGTGCCAGTAGCCTCCTCCCGGCAGGGGTTAACGGCTACACCTTC.

V usage is TRBV5-4 and J usage is TRBJ2-7, with TRBD2 as a possible D gene (5 bases). This CDR3 region has 13 residues. Germline-derived CDR1 and CDR2 are SGHNT and YYREEE (reference sequence). V was shortened by 5 bases and J by 7 bases, with 16 bases between the two germline ends. The CDR3 DNA reads TGTGCCAGCAGATCGGCCGATTCGGGAGAGCAGTACTTC. This codes for CASRSADSGEQYF.

The chain carries TRBV9 and TRBJ2-2; 8 nucleotides agree with TRBD2. The V and J ends lost 2 bases and 6 bases, in that order; junction bases with no gene match: 9. The germline CDR1 and CDR2 sequences are SGDLS and YYNGEE. This CDR3 has 16 residues. In nucleotides, the CDR3 is TGTGCCAGCAGCGTCCGGGGGGGACAACACGCCGGGGAGCTGTTTTTT. Its translation is CASSVRGGQHAGELFF.

The chain uses TRBV25-1 and TRBJ1-1; the D is unclear. The CDR3 is 13 amino acids. Germline V gene sequence: CDR1 MGHDK, CDR2 SYGVNS. V was clipped by 2 bases and J by 1 base, with 5 bases between them. The CDR3 region is CASSEGPNTEAFF. The CDR3 bases are TGTGCCAGCAGTGAAGGGCCGAACACTGAAGCTTTCTTT.

The chain links TRBV19 to TRBJ1-1; a possible D gene is TRBD1 (6 bases). Germline assignment: CDR1 LNHDA and CDR2 SQIVND (reference sequence). The CDR3 consists of 18 residues. Trimming pared 4 bases from V and 4 bases from J, leaving 25 bases between. CDR3 loop: CASSTASNNRVLSTEAFF. The DNA of the CDR3 is TGTGCCAGTAGTACCGCATCTAATAACAGGGTCCTCAGCACTGAAGCTTTCTTT.

V gene TRBV27 combines with J gene TRBJ2-1, with D perhaps matching TRBD1 (6 bases). In germline, CDR1 is MNHEY, CDR2 SMNVEV (reference sequence). Trimming took 5 bases from V and 5 from J, leaving 19 bases between them. This CDR3 contains 16 residues. CDR3 region: CASSPLTGLKDNEQFF. In DNA, the CDR3 is TGTGCCAGCAGTCCATTGACAGGTTTAAAGGACAATGAGCAGTTCTTC.

This chain links TRBV9 with TRBJ2-1; the D gene is possibly TRBD2 (6 bases). Germline V gives CDR1 SGDLS, CDR2 YYNGEE. The CDR3 length is 15 residues. V lost 0 bases to trimming and J lost 3 bases, with 10 bases between them. The DNA of the CDR3 is TGTGCCAGCAGCGTAGTTGGGACTCACTACAATGAGCAGTTCTTC. Translated, it gives CASSVVGTHYNEQFF. The full variable domain, with the rest looked up from reference TRBV9 and TRBJ2-1, is DSGVTQTPKHLITATGQRVTLRCSPRSGDLSVYWYQQSLDQGLQFLIQYYNGEERAKGNILERFSAQQFPDLHSELNLSSLELGDSALYFCASSVVGTHYNEQFFGPGTRLTVL.

The chain links TRBV18 to TRBJ1-5; 9 bases match TRBD1. The CDR3 is made up of 15 amino acids. The ends lost 4 bases at V and 2 bases at J; junction bases unmatched: 3. The germline V gene encodes CDR1 KGHSH and CDR2 LQKENI. The CDR3 DNA is TGTGCCAGCTCACTATGGACAGGGGGCAATCAGCCCCAGCATTTT. This translates into CASSLWTGGNQPQHF.

A single count supports this clone. This chain links TRBV11-2 with TRBJ2-2; 10 nucleotides line up with TRBD1. CDR1 is SGHAT, CDR2 FQNNGV, per germline. CDR3 size: 16 residues. Trimming at V came to 4 bases and at J to 3 bases, leaving 5 bases not matched to a gene. The CDR3 nucleotides are TGTGCCAGCAGCTCGCCGGGACAGGGGTACACCGGGGAGCTGTTTTTT. Translating gives CASSSPGQGYTGELFF.

The V gene is TRBV11-2, the J gene TRBJ1-1, with 7 bases fitting TRBD1. V trimming: 5 bases; J trimming: 0 bases; junction bases outside the gene matches: 6. CDR3 size: 15 residues. Germline CDR1 and CDR2: SGHAT and FQNNGV. The CDR3 DNA sequence: TGTGCCAGCAGCCCGCACAGGGGTATGAACACTGAAGCTTTCTTT. Its translation: CASSPHRGMNTEAFF.

J is TRBJ2-5 and V is TRBV6-5, with D perhaps matching TRBD2 (6 bases). The V gene's germline CDR1 is MNHEY and CDR2 SVGAGI. This CDR3 has 13 residues. With 2 bases removed from V and 5 bases from J, the gap between germline ends came to 9 bases. This CDR3 reads CASSYPGEETQYF. The CDR3 region has the DNA TGTGCCAGCAGTTACCCGGGGGAGGAGACCCAGTACTTC.

The chain employs TRBV7-9 and TRBJ1-1; TRBD1 matches at 9 bases. Germline loops: CDR1 SEHNR, CDR2 FQNEAQ (reference sequence). The CDR3 is 15 amino acids. V gave up 5 bases and J gave up 2 bases; unmatched junction bases: 6. CDR3 sequence reads: CASSDRDRANTEAFF. For the CDR3, the DNA is TGTGCCAGCAGCGACCGGGACAGGGCAAACACTGAAGCTTTCTTT.

The chain uses TRBV29-1 and TRBJ2-7, with D maybe TRBD2 (6 bases). The germline V and J ends were trimmed by 8 bases and 0 bases, with 14 bases remaining between them. This CDR3 comprises 13 residues. From germline, CDR1 is SQVTM and CDR2 ANQGSEA. The CDR3 DNA is TGCAGCCCCGGGGGATACCACTCCTACGAGCAGTACTTC. It encodes CSPGGYHSYEQYF.

The rearrangement links TRBV27 to TRBJ2-1; weak D call: TRBD2 (5 bases). Trimming pared 5 bases from V and 5 bases from J, leaving 13 bases between. This CDR3 has 14 amino acids. Germline CDR1 MNHEY, CDR2 SMNVEV (reference sequence). In DNA, the CDR3 is TGTGCCAGCAGTAAGGTAGCGAGAAACAATGAGCAGTTCTTC. This sequence encodes CASSKVARNNEQFF.

The chain couples TRBV3-1 (or the pseudogene TRBV3-2) to TRBJ1-4; 9 positions match TRBD1. J was trimmed by 6 bases and V by 0 bases; bases with no gene match: 5. Germline V gene sequence: CDR1 LGHDT, CDR2 YNNKEL (reference sequence). The CDR3 sequence is 16 residues long. DNA of the CDR3: TGTGCCAGCAGCCAAGAGAGTTGGGACAGGGATGAAAAACTGTTTTTT. This gives the protein CASSQESWDRDEKLFF.

The chain combines TRBV11-1 with TRBJ1-3; 7 bases align to TRBD1. There are 14 residues in the CDR3. In germline, CDR1 is SGHAT, CDR2 FQDESV (reference sequence). V lost 4 bases and J lost 4; bases outside the gene matches: 4. The CDR3 DNA reads TGTGCCAGCAGCTCGACAGGGTCAGGAAACACCATATATTTT. Translation: CASSSTGSGNTIYF.

The V call is TRBV28, the J call TRBJ2-1; the match to TRBD2 covers 13 bases. V shed 4 bases and J 6 bases; nucleotides not matched to a gene: 3. The CDR3 has 15 residues. CDR1 is MDHEN and CDR2 is SYDVKM in the germline V gene. The CDR3 sequence is CASSSGLAGVNEQFF. The DNA for the CDR3 is TGTGCCAGCAGTTCCGGACTAGCGGGAGTCAATGAGCAGTTCTTC.

This chain links TRBV9 with TRBJ2-1; tentative D call: TRBD2 (5 bases). The V gene's germline CDR1 is SGDLS and CDR2 YYNGEE. V shed 1 base and J shed 8 bases, with 10 bases lying between them. The CDR3 consists of 13 residues. The CDR3 DNA follows: TGTGCCAGCAGCGTACGGGGAAGGGATGAGCAGTTCTTC. Protein product: CASSVRGRDEQFF.